Each of the 9 T cell receptor beta chains below was sequenced from the same sample in a study of cytomegalovirus exposure and HLA in healthy donors. Primers for the PCR totalled 60 Vbeta and 13 Jbeta. The assay was immunoSEQ multiplex PCR, and TCRdb's table has in-frame clones only and misses some. Among 150,000 or so clones listed, roughly 81% were seen once. Sequencing input: PBMCs. The receptor set was obtained from a female donor in good health and CMV-seronegative.

The V call is TRBV4-2, the J call TRBJ2-3; 11 bases agree with TRBD2. From germline, CDR1 is LGHNA and CDR2 YNFKEQ. The CDR3 has 19 amino acids. V shed 5 bases, J shed 5 bases, and the junction held 18 bases outside the gene matches. The CDR3 DNA reads as TGTGCCAGCAGCGCAGACATACAGGAAGTAGCGGGAGGGAAAGATACGCAGTATTTT. It is translated as CASSADIQEVAGGKDTQYF.

The chain couples TRBV27 to TRBJ1-2; 7 bases are shared with TRBD1. The CDR3 is 13 residues long. The germline gives CDR1 MNHEY, CDR2 SMNVEV (reference sequence). V shed 2 bases and J 4 bases; nucleotides not matched to a gene: 1. For the CDR3, the DNA is TGTGCCAGCAGTTTAGCAGGGGGCTATGGCTACACCTTC. Protein sequence: CASSLAGGYGYTF.

V usage is TRBV6-4 and J usage is TRBJ2-3, with 9 bases lining up with TRBD1. The CDR3 sequence is 15 residues long. V lost 5 bases, J lost 2 bases, and 5 bases stayed unmatched. CDR1 is MRHNA and CDR2 is SNTAGT in the germline V gene. The CDR3 is CASSYRTGATDTQYF. In nucleotides, the CDR3 is TGTGCCAGCAGTTATAGGACAGGGGCCACAGATACGCAGTATTTT.

The J gene is TRBJ1-3, the V gene TRBV5-1, with a possible D match to TRBD1 (6 bases). Germline V gene sequence: CDR1 SGHRS, CDR2 YFSETQ. The CDR3 has 15 residues. V was shortened by 4 bases and J by 5 bases, with 16 bases between the two germline ends. The CDR3 DNA sequence: TGCGCCAGCAGCGAAGGCCCGGGACAAAGAAACACCATATATTTT. It is translated as CASSEGPGQRNTIYF. The variable domain in full, with the rest retrieved from reference TRBV5-1 and TRBJ1-3, is KAGVTQTPRYLIKTRGQQVTLSCSPISGHRSVSWYQQTPGQGLQFLFEYFSETQRNKGNFPGRFSGRQFSNSRSEMNVSTLELGDSALYLCASSEGPGQRNTIYFGEGSWLTVV.

This clone was recorded only once. V and J are TRBV19 and TRBJ2-3; D perhaps matches TRBD2 (5 bases). V was trimmed by 3 bases and J by 5 bases, leaving 15 bases between them. From germline, CDR1 is LNHDA and CDR2 SQIVND (reference sequence). The CDR3 loop spans 15 amino acids. DNA for the CDR3: TGTGCCAGTAGTATCCGAGCGGAGAGTGGAGATACGCAGTATTTT. Translating gives CASSIRAESGDTQYF.

The chain employs TRBV2 and TRBJ2-1; 9 nucleotides match TRBD1. The V segment lost 8 bases and the J segment 8 bases; nucleotides outside the gene matches: 7. Germline V gene sequence: CDR1 SNHLY, CDR2 FYNNEI. The CDR3 runs 13 residues. The CDR3 is CASRDREVDEQFF. Written as DNA, the CDR3 is TGTGCCAGCCGGGACAGGGAGGTCGATGAGCAGTTCTTC.

The J gene is TRBJ2-7, the V gene TRBV5-6; D unclear. Germline V gives CDR1 SGHDT, CDR2 YYEEEE. The CDR3 runs 12 residues. The V end lost 3 bases, the J end lost 6 bases, and 10 bases lay between the germline ends. The CDR3 here is CASSYLGGEQYF. The CDR3 nucleotides are TGTGCCAGCAGCTATCTCGGCGGCGAGCAGTACTTC.

The chain combines TRBV6-1 with TRBJ2-5; 14 positions agree with TRBD2. The germline V gene encodes CDR1 MNHNS and CDR2 SASEGT. The junction had 0 bases not matched to a gene; V was cut back by 4 bases and J by 2 bases. CDR3 size: 15 residues. The CDR3 is CASSGLAGGQETQYF. CDR3 nucleotide sequence: TGTGCCAGCAGTGGACTAGCGGGGGGGCAAGAGACCCAGTACTTC.

This rearrangement joins TRBV7-8 to TRBJ2-5; D may be TRBD1 (6 bases). V lost 9 bases to trimming and J lost 9 bases, with 17 bases between them. Germline V gene data show CDR1 as SGHVS and CDR2 as FQNEAQ. The CDR3 loop spans 12 amino acids. In DNA, the CDR3 is TGTGCCAGTAGAGACAGGCAGGAGGCCCAGTACTTC. It encodes CASRDRQEAQYF. Full variable domain (missing parts from reference TRBV7-8 and TRBJ2-5): GAGVSQSPRYKVAKRGQDVALRCDPISGHVSLFWYQQALGQGPEFLTYFQNEAQLDKSGLPSDRFFAERPEGSVSTLKIQRTQQEDSAVYLCASRDRQEAQYFGPGTRLLVL.